In its sample, the clone carrying this T cell receptor (beta chain) was seen a few times. This entry comes from a study of blood T cells in healthy people across ages. Whole-study context: Every two T cells gave about one barcoded beta molecule via template switching.

CDR1 and CDR2 from the germline V gene are LGHNA and YNFKEQ. This CDR3 has 22 amino acids. V gave up 0 bases and J gave up 0 bases, with 29 bases separating them. Alongside a J-beta primer mix, a sample-barcoded 5' primer served in a second PCR lasting roughly 7 to 11 cycles. One entry per CDR3 protein results from TCRdb running MiXCR on the 5' RACE reads. The table has 1.5 million to 2 million distinct CDR3 sequences, roughly two fifths seen once. This rearrangement joins TRBV4-2 to TRBJ2-5; D possibly uses TRBD1 or TRBD2 (6 bases each). This receptor was taken from a human donor in good health. Sequenced material: blood. The CDR3 bases are TGTGCCAGCAGCCAAGATCCCATACTAGCAGGGGACCCGACCGTATACCAAGAGACCCAGTACTTC. The encoded protein is CASSQDPILAGDPTVYQETQYF.